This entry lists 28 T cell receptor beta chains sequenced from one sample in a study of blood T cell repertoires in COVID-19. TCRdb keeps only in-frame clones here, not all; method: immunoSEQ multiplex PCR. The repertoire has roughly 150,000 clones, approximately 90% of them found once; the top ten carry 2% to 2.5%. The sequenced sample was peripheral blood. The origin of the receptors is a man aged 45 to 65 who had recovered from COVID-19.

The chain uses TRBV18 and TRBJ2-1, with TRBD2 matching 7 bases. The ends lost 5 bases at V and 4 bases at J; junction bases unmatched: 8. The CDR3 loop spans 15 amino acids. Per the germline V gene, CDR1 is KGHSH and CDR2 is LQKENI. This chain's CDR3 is CASSFTSDLYNEQFF. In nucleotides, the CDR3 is TGTGCCAGCTCATTTACTAGCGACCTTTACAATGAGCAGTTCTTC. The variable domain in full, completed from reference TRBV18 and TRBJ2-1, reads NAGVMQNPRHLVRRRGQEARLRCSPMKGHSHVYWYRQLPEEGLKFMVYLQKENIIDESGMPKERFSAEFPKEGPSILRIQQVVRGDSAAYFCASSFTSDLYNEQFFGPGTRLTVL.

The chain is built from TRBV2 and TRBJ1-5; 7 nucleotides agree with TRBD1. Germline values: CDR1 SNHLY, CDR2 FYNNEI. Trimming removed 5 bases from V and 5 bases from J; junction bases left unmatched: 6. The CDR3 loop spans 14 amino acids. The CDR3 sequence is CASSSRDSYQPQHF. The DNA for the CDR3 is TGTGCCAGCAGTTCTCGGGACAGCTATCAGCCCCAGCATTTT.

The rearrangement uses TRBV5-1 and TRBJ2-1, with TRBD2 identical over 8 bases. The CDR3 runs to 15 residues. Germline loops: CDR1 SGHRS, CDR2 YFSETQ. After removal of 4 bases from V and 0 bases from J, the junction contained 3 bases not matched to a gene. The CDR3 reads CASSGGTSSYNEQFF. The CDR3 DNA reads TGCGCCAGCAGCGGCGGGACTAGCTCCTACAATGAGCAGTTCTTC.

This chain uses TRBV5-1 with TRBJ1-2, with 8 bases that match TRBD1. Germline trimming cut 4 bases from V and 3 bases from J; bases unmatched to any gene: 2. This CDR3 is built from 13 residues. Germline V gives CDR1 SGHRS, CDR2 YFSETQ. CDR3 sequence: CASSPQGDYGYTF. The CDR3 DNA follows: TGCGCCAGCAGCCCACAGGGGGACTATGGCTACACCTTC.

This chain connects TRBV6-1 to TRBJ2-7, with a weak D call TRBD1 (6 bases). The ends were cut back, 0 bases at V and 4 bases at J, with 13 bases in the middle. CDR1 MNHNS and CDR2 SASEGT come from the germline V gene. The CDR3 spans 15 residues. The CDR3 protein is CASSEAGTLTYEQYF. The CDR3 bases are TGTGCCAGCAGTGAAGCGGGGACACTAACTTACGAGCAGTACTTC.

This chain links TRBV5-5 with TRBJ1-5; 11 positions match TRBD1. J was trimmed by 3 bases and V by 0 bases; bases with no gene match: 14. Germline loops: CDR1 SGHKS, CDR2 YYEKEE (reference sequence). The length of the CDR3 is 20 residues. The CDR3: CASSLDPVDRGRRDNQPQHF. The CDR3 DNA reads TGTGCCAGCAGCTTGGACCCGGTGGACAGGGGGCGCCGGGACAATCAGCCCCAGCATTTT. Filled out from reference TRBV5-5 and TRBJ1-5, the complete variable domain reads DAGVTQSPTHLIKTRGQQVTLRCSPISGHKSVSWYQQVLGQGPQFIFQYYEKEERGRGNFPDRFSARQFPNYSSELNVNALLLGDSALYLCASSLDPVDRGRRDNQPQHFGDGTRLSIL.

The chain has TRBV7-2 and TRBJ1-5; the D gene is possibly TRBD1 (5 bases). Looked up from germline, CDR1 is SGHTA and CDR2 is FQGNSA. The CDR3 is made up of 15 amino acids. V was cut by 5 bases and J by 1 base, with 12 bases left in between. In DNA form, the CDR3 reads TGTGCCAGCAGCCCACTTACAGGAAGCAATCAGCCCCAGCATTTT. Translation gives CASSPLTGSNQPQHF.

This CDR3 reads CASSIPLTGGRTGNTIYF. The CDR3 bases are TGTGCCAGCAGTATCCCGCTGACAGGGGGCAGAACTGGAAACACCATATATTTT. V usage is TRBV2 and J usage is TRBJ1-3, with TRBD1 identical over 10 bases. V shed 5 bases, J shed 2 bases, and the junction held 12 bases outside the gene matches. Per the germline V gene, CDR1 is SNHLY and CDR2 is FYNNEI. CDR3 length: 18 residues.

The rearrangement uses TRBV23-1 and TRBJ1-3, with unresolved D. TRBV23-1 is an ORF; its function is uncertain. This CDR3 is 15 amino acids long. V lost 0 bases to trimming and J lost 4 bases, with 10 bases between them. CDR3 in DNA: TGCGCCAGCAGTCAATCGCCAGGTCGGGGAAACACCATATATTTT. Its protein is CASSQSPGRGNTIYF.

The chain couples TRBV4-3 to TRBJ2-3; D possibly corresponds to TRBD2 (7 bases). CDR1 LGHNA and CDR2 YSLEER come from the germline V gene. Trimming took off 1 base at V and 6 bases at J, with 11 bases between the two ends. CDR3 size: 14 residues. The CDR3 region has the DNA TGCGCCAGCAGCCAAGCGGGGGGCCGCGATACGCAGTATTTT. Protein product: CASSQAGGRDTQYF.

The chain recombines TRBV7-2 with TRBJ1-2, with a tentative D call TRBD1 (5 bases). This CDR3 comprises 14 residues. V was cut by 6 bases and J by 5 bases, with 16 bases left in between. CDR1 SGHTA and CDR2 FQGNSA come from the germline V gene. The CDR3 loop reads CASRGENVRYGYTF. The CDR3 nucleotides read TGTGCCAGCAGAGGGGAAAACGTTAGGTATGGCTACACCTTC.

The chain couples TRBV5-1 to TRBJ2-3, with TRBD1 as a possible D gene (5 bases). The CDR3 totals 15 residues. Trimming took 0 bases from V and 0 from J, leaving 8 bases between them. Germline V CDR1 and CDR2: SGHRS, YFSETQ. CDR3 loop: CASSLGQTSTDTQYF. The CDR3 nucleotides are TGCGCCAGCAGCTTGGGACAGACTAGCACAGATACGCAGTATTTT.

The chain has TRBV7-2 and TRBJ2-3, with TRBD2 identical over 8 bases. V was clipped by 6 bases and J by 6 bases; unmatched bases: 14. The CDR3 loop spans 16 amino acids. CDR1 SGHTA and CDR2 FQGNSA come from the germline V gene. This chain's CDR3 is CASRPGVAGRGDTQYF. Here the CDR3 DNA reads TGTGCCAGCAGACCCGGGGTAGCGGGAAGAGGGGATACGCAGTATTTT.

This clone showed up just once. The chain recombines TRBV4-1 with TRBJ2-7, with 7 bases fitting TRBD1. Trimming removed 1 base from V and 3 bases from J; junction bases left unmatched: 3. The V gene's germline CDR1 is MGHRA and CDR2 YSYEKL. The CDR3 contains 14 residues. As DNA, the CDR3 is TGCGCCAGCAGCCAAGTACAGGGGTACTACGAGCAGTACTTC. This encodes CASSQVQGYYEQYF.

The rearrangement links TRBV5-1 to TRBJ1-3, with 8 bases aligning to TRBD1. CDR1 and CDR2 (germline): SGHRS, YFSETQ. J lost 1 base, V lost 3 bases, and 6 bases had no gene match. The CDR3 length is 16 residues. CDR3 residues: CASSYTGGLSGNTIYF. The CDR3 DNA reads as TGCGCCAGCAGCTACACAGGGGGTCTATCTGGAAACACCATATATTTT.

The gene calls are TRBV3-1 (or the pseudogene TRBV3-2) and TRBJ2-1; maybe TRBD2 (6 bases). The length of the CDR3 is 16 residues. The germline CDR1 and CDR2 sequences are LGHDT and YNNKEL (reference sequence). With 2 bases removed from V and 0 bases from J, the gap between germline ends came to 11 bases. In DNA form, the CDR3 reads TGTGCCAGCAGCCAACTAGCGCACAGCTCCTACAATGAGCAGTTCTTC. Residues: CASSQLAHSSYNEQFF.

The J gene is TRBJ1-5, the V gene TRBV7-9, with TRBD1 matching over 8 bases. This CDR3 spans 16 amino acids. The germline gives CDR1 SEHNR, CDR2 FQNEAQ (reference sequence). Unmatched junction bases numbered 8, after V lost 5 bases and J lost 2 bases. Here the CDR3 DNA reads TGTGCCAGCAGCCCATCCGGGACAGGAGGCAATCAGCCCCAGCATTTT. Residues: CASSPSGTGGNQPQHF.

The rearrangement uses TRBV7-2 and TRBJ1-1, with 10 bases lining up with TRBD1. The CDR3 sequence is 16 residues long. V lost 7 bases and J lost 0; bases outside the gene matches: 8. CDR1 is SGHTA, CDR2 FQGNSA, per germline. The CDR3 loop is CASKRSDRGVNTEAFF. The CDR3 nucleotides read TGTGCCAGCAAGCGATCGGACAGGGGGGTGAACACTGAAGCTTTCTTT.

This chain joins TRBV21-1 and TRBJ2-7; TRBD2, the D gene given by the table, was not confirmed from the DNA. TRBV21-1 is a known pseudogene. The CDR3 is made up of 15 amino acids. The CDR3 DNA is TGTGCCAGCAGCAAAGATCCGGGAACGACGCACGAGCAGTACTTC. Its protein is CASSKDPGTTHEQYF.

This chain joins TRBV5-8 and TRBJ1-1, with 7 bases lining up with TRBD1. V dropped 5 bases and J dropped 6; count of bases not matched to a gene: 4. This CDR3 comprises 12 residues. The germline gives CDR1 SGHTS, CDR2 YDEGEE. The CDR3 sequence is CASSNRGPEAFF. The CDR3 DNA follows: TGTGCCAGCAGTAACAGGGGACCTGAAGCTTTCTTT. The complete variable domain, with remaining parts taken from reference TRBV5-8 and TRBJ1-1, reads EAGVTQSPTHLIKTRGQQATLRCSPISGHTSVYWYQQALGLGLQFLLWYDEGEERNRGNFPPRFSGRQFPNYSSELNVNALELEDSALYLCASSNRGPEAFFGQGTRLTVV.

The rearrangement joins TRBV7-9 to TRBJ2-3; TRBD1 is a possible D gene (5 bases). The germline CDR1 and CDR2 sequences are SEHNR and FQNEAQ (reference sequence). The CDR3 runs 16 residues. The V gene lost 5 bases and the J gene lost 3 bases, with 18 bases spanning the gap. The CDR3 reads CASSRANVAGTDTQYF. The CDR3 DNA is TGTGCCAGCAGCAGGGCGAACGTCGCAGGGACAGATACGCAGTATTTT.

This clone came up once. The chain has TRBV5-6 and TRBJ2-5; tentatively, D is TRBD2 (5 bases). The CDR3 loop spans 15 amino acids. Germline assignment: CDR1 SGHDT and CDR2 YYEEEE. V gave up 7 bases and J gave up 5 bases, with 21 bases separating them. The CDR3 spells CASARSRTRGETQYF. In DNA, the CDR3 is TGTGCCAGCGCTAGATCGAGAACCCGAGGGGAGACCCAGTACTTC.

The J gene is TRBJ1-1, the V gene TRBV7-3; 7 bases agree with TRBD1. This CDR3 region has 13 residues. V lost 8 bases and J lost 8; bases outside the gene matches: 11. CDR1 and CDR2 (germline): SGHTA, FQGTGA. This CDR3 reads CASAPGPDREAFF. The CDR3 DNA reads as TGTGCCAGCGCCCCGGGTCCGGACAGGGAAGCTTTCTTT.

CDR3 nucleotides: TGTGCCAGCAGCTTTTCGACTAGCTCCTACGAGCAGTACTTC. Translation gives CASSFSTSSYEQYF. V usage is TRBV11-2 and J usage is TRBJ2-7; possibly TRBD2 for D (6 bases). This CDR3 has 14 residues. The V end was cut by 3 bases, the J end by 0 bases, with 9 bases between. Germline V gene lookup returns CDR1 SGHAT and CDR2 FQNNGV.

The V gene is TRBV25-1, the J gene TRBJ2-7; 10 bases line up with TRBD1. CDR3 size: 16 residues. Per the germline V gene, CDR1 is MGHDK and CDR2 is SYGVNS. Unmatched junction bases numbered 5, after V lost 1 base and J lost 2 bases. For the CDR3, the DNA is TGTGCCAGCAGTGAATGGGGTGGACAGGGGGCCTACGAGCAGTACTTC. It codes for CASSEWGGQGAYEQYF.

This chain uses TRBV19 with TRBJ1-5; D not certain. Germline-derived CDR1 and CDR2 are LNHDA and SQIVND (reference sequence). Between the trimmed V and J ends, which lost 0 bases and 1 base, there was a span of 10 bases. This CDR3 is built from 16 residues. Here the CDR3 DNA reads TGTGCCAGTAGTATAGACGCCTCGAGGAGCAATCAGCCCCAGCATTTT. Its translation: CASSIDASRSNQPQHF.

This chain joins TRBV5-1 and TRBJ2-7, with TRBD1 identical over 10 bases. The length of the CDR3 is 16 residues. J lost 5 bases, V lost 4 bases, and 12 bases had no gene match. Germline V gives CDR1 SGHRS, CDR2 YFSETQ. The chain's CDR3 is CASSPPDRGPTDEQYF. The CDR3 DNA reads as TGCGCCAGCAGCCCACCTGACAGGGGGCCTACGGACGAGCAGTACTTC. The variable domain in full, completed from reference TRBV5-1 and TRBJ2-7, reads KAGVTQTPRYLIKTRGQQVTLSCSPISGHRSVSWYQQTPGQGLQFLFEYFSETQRNKGNFPGRFSGRQFSNSRSEMNVSTLELGDSALYLCASSPPDRGPTDEQYFGPGTRLTVT.

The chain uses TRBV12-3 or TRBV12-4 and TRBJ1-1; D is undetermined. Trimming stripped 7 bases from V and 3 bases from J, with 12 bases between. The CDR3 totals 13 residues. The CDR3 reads CASKHSKYTEAFF. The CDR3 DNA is TGTGCCAGCAAACACAGTAAGTACACTGAAGCTTTCTTT.